This T cell receptor (beta chain) is drawn from a study of T cell responses to AZD1222 COVID-19 vaccine. This clone has only one observation. Here immunoSEQ multiplex PCR was the method, and the copy in TCRdb shows in-frame clones only, minus some. Of 150,000 to 200,000 clones in the sample, 85% to 95% are singletons; the top ten hold about 0.9%. The receptor's source is an adult in good health. The material was peripheral blood, obtained on day 0 of AZD1222 vaccination.

The CDR3 loop is CASSLLNQPQHF. CDR3 DNA sequence: TGTGCCAGCAGTCTTCTTAATCAGCCCCAGCATTTT. The chain combines TRBV2 with TRBJ1-5; D remains ambiguous. V lost 5 bases to trimming and J lost 4 bases, with 6 bases between them. This CDR3 spans 12 amino acids. Germline CDR1 and CDR2: SNHLY and FYNNEI.